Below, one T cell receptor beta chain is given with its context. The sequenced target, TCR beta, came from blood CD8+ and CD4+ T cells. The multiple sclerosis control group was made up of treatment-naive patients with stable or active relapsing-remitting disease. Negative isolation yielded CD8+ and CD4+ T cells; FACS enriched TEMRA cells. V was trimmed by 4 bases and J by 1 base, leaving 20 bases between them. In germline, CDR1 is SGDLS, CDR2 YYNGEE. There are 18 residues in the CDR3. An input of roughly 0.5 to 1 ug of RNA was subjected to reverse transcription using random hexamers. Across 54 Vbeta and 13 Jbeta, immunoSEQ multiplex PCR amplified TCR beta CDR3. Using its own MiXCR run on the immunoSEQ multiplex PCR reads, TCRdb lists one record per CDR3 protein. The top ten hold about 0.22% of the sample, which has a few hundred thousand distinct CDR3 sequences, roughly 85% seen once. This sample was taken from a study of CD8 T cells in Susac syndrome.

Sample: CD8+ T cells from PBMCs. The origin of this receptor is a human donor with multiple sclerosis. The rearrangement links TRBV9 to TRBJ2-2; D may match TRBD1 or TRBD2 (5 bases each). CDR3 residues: CASSPGSGQTMNTGELFF. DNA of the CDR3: TGTGCCAGCAGCCCCGGATCGGGGCAGACAATGAACACCGGGGAGCTGTTTTTT.